This TCR beta chain was documented in a study of cytomegalovirus exposure and HLA in healthy donors. It was with 60 Vbeta and 13 Jbeta primers that the PCR ran. TCRdb keeps only in-frame clones here, not all; method: immunoSEQ multiplex PCR. The table lists more than 95,000 clones, about 79% of them singletons, with 5.8% in the top ten. CDR1 is MNHEY and CDR2 is SVGAGI in the germline V gene. This CDR3 contains 12 residues. V lost 9 bases and J lost 4; bases outside the gene matches: 2. The rearrangement uses TRBV6-5 and TRBJ2-1; 8 positions match TRBD1. Sequencing was carried out using PBMCs. This clonotype originated in a man in his sixties in good health and CMV-seropositive. CDR3 sequence reads: CASQGAYNEQFF. CDR3 coding DNA: TGTGCCAGTCAGGGGGCGTACAATGAGCAGTTCTTC.